Below are 28 T cell receptor beta chains sequenced from a single sample in a study of cytomegalovirus exposure and HLA in healthy donors. Here immunoSEQ multiplex PCR was the method, and the copy in TCRdb shows in-frame clones only, minus some. The table includes approximately 210,000 clones, just over 85% detected once. Material: PBMCs. These receptors were obtained from a woman aged 18-29 years in good health and CMV-seronegative.

V usage is TRBV6-1 and J usage is TRBJ2-3; D gene ambiguous. Trimming left V 5 bases short and J 0 bases short, with 9 bases between. Per germline, CDR1 MNHNS and CDR2 SASEGT. The CDR3 runs to 14 residues. CDR3 sequence: CASSTTPSTDTQYF. The CDR3 DNA reads TGTGCCAGCAGTACTACCCCTAGCACAGATACGCAGTATTTT.

The genes are TRBV15 and TRBJ2-7; perhaps TRBD2 as D (5 bases). V gave up 0 bases and J gave up 1 base, with 16 bases separating them. The CDR3 length is 17 residues. CDR1 is LNHNV and CDR2 is YYDKDF in the germline V gene (reference sequence). CDR3 in amino acids: CATSRDLSRARSYEQYF. The CDR3 DNA sequence: TGTGCCACCAGCAGAGATCTGTCGAGGGCGCGGTCCTACGAGCAGTACTTC. Full variable domain (remainder filled in from reference TRBV15 and TRBJ2-7): DAMVIQNPRYQVTQFGKPVTLSCSQTLNHNVMYWYQQKSSQAPKLLFHYYDKDFNNEADTPDNFQSRRPNTSFCFLDIRSPGLGDTAMYLCATSRDLSRARSYEQYFGPGTRLTVT.

This chain connects TRBV15 to TRBJ2-7, with 7 positions matching TRBD2. Per germline, CDR1 LNHNV and CDR2 YYDKDF (reference sequence). The CDR3 runs 19 residues. Germline trimming cut 5 bases from V and 6 bases from J; bases unmatched to any gene: 25. The CDR3 DNA reads as TGTGCCACCAGCCAGAAGAGTCTTGCGGGAGCCTACCCAACCGCCGAGCAGTACTTC. This codes for CATSQKSLAGAYPTAEQYF.

The chain uses TRBV7-9 and TRBJ2-3; D is undetermined. The CDR3 is made up of 13 amino acids. Germline V CDR1 and CDR2: SEHNR, FQNEAQ (reference sequence). V was trimmed by 3 bases and J by 5 bases, leaving 9 bases between them. CDR3 nucleotides: TGTGCCAGCAGCTTTGCGATTGGAGATACGCAGTATTTT. Protein sequence: CASSFAIGDTQYF.

The V and J genes are TRBV12-5 and TRBJ2-1; 7 nucleotides agree with TRBD2. Unmatched junction bases numbered 9, after V lost 0 bases and J lost 7 bases. CDR1 is LGHNT and CDR2 is FRNRAP in the germline V gene. The CDR3 runs to 16 residues. The CDR3 protein is CASGLVRGGSRNEQFF. CDR3 bases: TGTGCTAGTGGTTTGGTACGCGGCGGGAGCAGGAATGAGCAGTTCTTC.

The chain has TRBV6-6 and TRBJ2-7; D might be TRBD1 (5 bases). The V and J ends lost 6 bases and 6 bases respectively, with 15 bases between them. The CDR3 has 13 residues. In germline, CDR1 is MNHNY, CDR2 SVGAGI (reference sequence). The CDR3 DNA is TGTGCCAGCAGCCCAATCGGGCAGGGCGAGCAGTACTTC. Encoded protein: CASSPIGQGEQYF.

The chain has TRBV28 and TRBJ1-2; a possible D gene is TRBD1 (6 bases). Germline lookup yields CDR1 MDHEN and CDR2 SYDVKM. The CDR3 sequence is 14 residues long. The DNA of the CDR3 is TGTGCTTCCCCCACGGGACACTCAGAGGGTGGCTACACCTTC. Protein: CASPTGHSEGGYTF.

This clone was picked up one time. The V gene is TRBV5-1, the J gene TRBJ1-1, with 9 bases identical to TRBD1. The V gene end was trimmed by 4 bases and the J gene end by 5 bases; junction bases not matched to a gene: 9. The CDR3 contains 15 residues. Germline values: CDR1 SGHRS, CDR2 YFSETQ. This chain's CDR3 is CASSQNPGQGTEAFF. The CDR3 coding sequence is TGCGCCAGCAGCCAAAATCCGGGACAGGGAACTGAAGCTTTCTTT.

The V gene is TRBV29-1, the J gene TRBJ2-7; 9 bases match TRBD2. The CDR3 has 16 amino acids. CDR1 is SQVTM and CDR2 is ANQGSEA in the germline V gene. V gave up 6 bases and J gave up 2 bases; unmatched junction bases: 14. The chain's CDR3 is CSVGASGTSRAYEQYF. DNA for the CDR3: TGCAGCGTGGGAGCCTCCGGGACTAGCCGGGCCTACGAGCAGTACTTC.

This clone turned up a few times. The chain links TRBV6-5 to TRBJ1-2; tentatively, D is TRBD1 (5 bases). The CDR3 totals 15 residues. Looked up from germline, CDR1 is MNHEY and CDR2 is SVGAGI. Trimming removed 6 bases from V and 3 bases from J, with 17 bases in between. The CDR3 loop reads CASSTDLWGDYGYTF. CDR3 nucleotide sequence: TGTGCCAGCAGCACAGACCTTTGGGGGGACTATGGCTACACCTTC.

V is TRBV27 and J is TRBJ1-5; D call uncertain. This CDR3 is 18 amino acids long. Per germline, CDR1 MNHEY and CDR2 SMNVEV (reference sequence). With 2 bases removed from V and 1 base from J, the gap between germline ends came to 18 bases. For the CDR3, the DNA is TGTGCCAGCAGTTTAACCGCCCCATTTGGCCAGAGCAATCAGCCCCAGCATTTT. Its protein product is CASSLTAPFGQSNQPQHF.

The V call is TRBV11-3, the J call TRBJ2-7; D may be TRBD1 (8 bases). The germline CDR1 and CDR2 sequences are SGHNT and YENEEA. The CDR3 has 13 amino acids. Trimming removed 5 bases from V and 5 bases from J, with 13 bases in between. In nucleotides, the CDR3 is TGTGCCAGCAGCACAGGGGGAGGGAACGAGCAGTACTTC. Translating gives CASSTGGGNEQYF.

V gene TRBV29-1 combines with J gene TRBJ2-7; D gene uncertain. CDR1 and CDR2 from the germline V gene are SQVTM and ANQGSEA. Trimming removed 1 base from V and 5 bases from J, with 6 bases in between. The CDR3 length is 11 residues. The CDR3 region is CSVEGLDEQYF. Here the CDR3 DNA reads TGCAGCGTTGAAGGGTTAGACGAGCAGTACTTC.

This clone was counted once. The chain is built from TRBV11-2 and TRBJ1-3, with TRBD1 identical over 7 bases. CDR1 and CDR2 from the germline V gene are SGHAT and FQNNGV. V shed 5 bases, J shed 4 bases, and the junction held 11 bases outside the gene matches. This CDR3 spans 16 amino acids. The CDR3 region has the DNA TGTGCCAGCAGCCAAGGACAACAGGGGAACGGAAACACCATATATTTT. This gives the protein CASSQGQQGNGNTIYF.

This clone was detected once. The chain recombines TRBV6-1 with TRBJ2-7; 7 nucleotides align to TRBD1. There are 13 residues in the CDR3. In germline, CDR1 is MNHNS, CDR2 SASEGT. Trimming removed 8 bases from V and 2 bases from J; junction bases left unmatched: 6. The CDR3 DNA sequence: TGTGCCAGCTCCGGGACAGAAGCCTACGAGCAGTACTTC. Translation gives CASSGTEAYEQYF.

The CDR3 nucleotides are TGTGCCAGTAAAGGGCAGGGAAACACAGATACGCAGTATTTT. Amino acids: CASKGQGNTDTQYF. V and J are TRBV19 and TRBJ2-3; weak D call: TRBD1 (5 bases). V was pared by 7 bases and J by 2 bases, with 13 bases between. Germline CDR1 is LNHDA and CDR2 is SQIVND (reference sequence). CDR3 length: 14 residues. Filled out from reference TRBV19 and TRBJ2-3, the complete variable domain reads DGGITQSPKYLFRKEGQNVTLSCEQNLNHDAMYWYRQDPGQGLRLIYYSQIVNDFQKGDIAEGYSVSREKKESFPLTVTSAQKNPTAFYLCASKGQGNTDTQYFGPGTRLTVL.

The V call is TRBV10-2, the J call TRBJ1-1, with a tentative D call TRBD1 (5 bases). CDR1 is WSHSY and CDR2 is SAAADI in the germline V gene. The V end lost 6 bases, the J end lost 4 bases, and 12 bases lay between the germline ends. There are 13 residues in the CDR3. The CDR3 sequence: CASRDTGGTEAFF. In DNA, the CDR3 is TGCGCCAGCAGGGACACCGGGGGCACTGAAGCTTTCTTT.

The V gene is TRBV11-2, the J gene TRBJ1-1; 9 bases fit TRBD1. After removal of 6 bases from V and 0 bases from J, the junction contained 5 bases not matched to a gene. The V gene's germline CDR1 is SGHAT and CDR2 FQNNGV. CDR3 length: 15 residues. CDR3 nucleotides: TGTGCCAGCAGTACAGGGGGCGCGATGAACACTGAAGCTTTCTTT. Residues: CASSTGGAMNTEAFF. The full variable domain, rest sourced from reference TRBV11-2 and TRBJ1-1, is EAGVAQSPRYKIIEKRQSVAFWCNPISGHATLYWYQQILGQGPKLLIQFQNNGVVDDSQLPKDRFSAERLKGVDSTLKIQPAKLEDSAVYLCASSTGGAMNTEAFFGQGTRLTVV.

J is TRBJ2-5 and V is TRBV15; D remains unclear. The CDR3 is 15 residues long. Trimming removed 0 bases at V and 5 bases at J, with 13 bases between. CDR1 is LNHNV and CDR2 is YYDKDF in the germline V gene (reference sequence). CDR3 residues: CATSRDRVAWETQYF. In DNA form, the CDR3 reads TGTGCCACCAGCAGAGATCGGGTGGCTTGGGAGACCCAGTACTTC.

The chain carries TRBV4-2 and TRBJ1-1; 7 bases line up with TRBD1. CDR1 and CDR2 from the germline V gene are LGHNA and YNFKEQ. J gave up 1 base and V 4 bases, and 6 bases lay outside the gene matches. The CDR3 spans 15 residues. The CDR3 spells CASSPQTGTNTEAFF. CDR3 bases: TGTGCCAGCAGCCCCCAGACAGGGACGAACACTGAAGCTTTCTTT.

This clone was recorded only once. The chain recombines TRBV4-1 with TRBJ2-1; a possible D gene is TRBD2 (5 bases). Germline CDR1 MGHRA, CDR2 YSYEKL. V was pared by 4 bases and J by 4 bases, with 11 bases between. CDR3 size: 14 residues. CDR3 coding DNA: TGCGCCAGCAGCCTTACTAGTAGATACAATGAGCAGTTCTTC. This gives the protein CASSLTSRYNEQFF.

The chain links TRBV2 to TRBJ2-5, with D perhaps matching TRBD2 (6 bases). The ends were cut back, 6 bases at V and 8 bases at J, with 16 bases in the middle. The CDR3 loop spans 13 amino acids. CDR1 and CDR2 (germline): SNHLY, FYNNEI. The CDR3 protein is CASRRLEEITQYF. CDR3 bases: TGTGCCAGCAGGCGACTAGAAGAGATAACCCAGTACTTC.

This chain uses TRBV29-1 with TRBJ2-7; D is unresolved. The CDR3 runs to 11 residues. The germline V and J ends were trimmed by 4 bases and 3 bases, with 7 bases remaining between them. The germline CDR1 and CDR2 sequences are SQVTM and ANQGSEA. The CDR3: CSVGSYYEQYF. The CDR3 DNA reads as TGCAGCGTTGGAAGCTACTACGAGCAGTACTTC.

The sample holds one count of this clone. The chain employs TRBV14 and TRBJ2-5; the match to TRBD1 covers 7 bases. This CDR3 spans 17 amino acids. With 2 bases clipped from V and 1 base from J, the junction kept 10 bases outside the gene matches. CDR1 and CDR2 (germline): SGHDN, FVKESK. The CDR3 loop reads CASSQPDQGQIQETQYF. CDR3 in DNA: TGTGCCAGCAGCCAACCTGACCAGGGACAGATCCAAGAGACCCAGTACTTC.

In DNA, the CDR3 is TGTGCCACCAGCGTAGAGCTTACTGGGGCCAACGTCCTGACTTTC. Protein product: CATSVELTGANVLTF. The rearrangement uses TRBV15 and TRBJ2-6; D remains ambiguous. The V and J ends lost 5 bases and 2 bases respectively, with 10 bases between them. The CDR3 has 15 amino acids. CDR1 and CDR2 (germline): LNHNV, YYDKDF (reference sequence).

The chain employs TRBV28 and TRBJ1-2, with D possibly TRBD1 on 6 matching bases. Trimming shortened V by 3 bases and J by 5 bases, and 13 bases separated the two germline ends. CDR1 and CDR2 (germline): MDHEN, SYDVKM. The CDR3 runs 14 residues. CDR3 region: CASSLVRGLYGYTF. The CDR3 nucleotides are TGTGCCAGCAGTTTGGTCAGGGGTTTGTATGGCTACACCTTC.

CDR3 sequence: CASSHPWGGRKNEQFF. The CDR3 nucleotides are TGTGCCAGCAGCCACCCCTGGGGCGGGAGAAAGAATGAGCAGTTCTTC. The chain couples TRBV7-9 to TRBJ2-1; 7 bases line up with TRBD2. The germline CDR1 and CDR2 sequences are SEHNR and FQNEAQ (reference sequence). The CDR3 covers 16 residues. J gave up 7 bases and V 5 bases, and 14 bases lay outside the gene matches. Drawing the rest from reference TRBV7-9 and TRBJ2-1, the complete variable domain is DTGVSQNPRHKITKRGQNVTFRCDPISEHNRLYWYRQTLGQGPEFLTYFQNEAQLEKSRLLSDRFSAERPKGSFSTLEIQRTEQGDSAMYLCASSHPWGGRKNEQFFGPGTRLTVL.

CDR3 amino acids: CASSKGQGYNEQFF. DNA for the CDR3: TGTGCCAGCAGTAAGGGACAGGGGTACAATGAGCAGTTCTTC. The J gene is TRBJ2-1, the V gene TRBV6-5; 10 bases fit TRBD1. The CDR3 sequence is 14 residues long. The trim removed 5 bases at V and 4 bases at J, leaving 2 bases unmatched. The germline V gene encodes CDR1 MNHEY and CDR2 SVGAGI.